The present TCR beta chain was sequenced within a study of cytomegalovirus exposure and HLA in healthy donors. The germline V gene encodes CDR1 MNHEY and CDR2 SVGAGI. This CDR3 contains 14 residues. With 5 bases removed from V and 0 bases from J, the gap between germline ends came to 9 bases. This PCR relied on a set of 60 Vbeta primers and 13 Jbeta primers. Data came from immunoSEQ multiplex PCR; TCRdb stores just in-frame clones and leaves some out. Of some 110,000 clones listed, 78% are singletons. Study-wide results and caveats: It was confirmed in vitro that a few of the CMV-associated chains were specific for CMV antigens. Presence/absence analyses took donor sequencing depth as roughly uniform. There were reportedly fewer N-insertions in an Asian-associated ancestry cluster than the approximately 670-donor mean, in a later analysis. Reports showed the classifier diagnosing cytomegalovirus status with high specificity and sensitivity.

Note on this clone: Its antigen is still unknown.

The chain has TRBV6-5 and TRBJ2-3; tentative D call: TRBD2 (5 bases). Sequenced: PBMCs. This receptor was taken from a male donor in good health and CMV-seronegative. This chain's CDR3 is CASSTGFSTDTQYF. Here the CDR3 DNA reads TGTGCCAGCAGTACGGGATTTAGCACAGATACGCAGTATTTT.